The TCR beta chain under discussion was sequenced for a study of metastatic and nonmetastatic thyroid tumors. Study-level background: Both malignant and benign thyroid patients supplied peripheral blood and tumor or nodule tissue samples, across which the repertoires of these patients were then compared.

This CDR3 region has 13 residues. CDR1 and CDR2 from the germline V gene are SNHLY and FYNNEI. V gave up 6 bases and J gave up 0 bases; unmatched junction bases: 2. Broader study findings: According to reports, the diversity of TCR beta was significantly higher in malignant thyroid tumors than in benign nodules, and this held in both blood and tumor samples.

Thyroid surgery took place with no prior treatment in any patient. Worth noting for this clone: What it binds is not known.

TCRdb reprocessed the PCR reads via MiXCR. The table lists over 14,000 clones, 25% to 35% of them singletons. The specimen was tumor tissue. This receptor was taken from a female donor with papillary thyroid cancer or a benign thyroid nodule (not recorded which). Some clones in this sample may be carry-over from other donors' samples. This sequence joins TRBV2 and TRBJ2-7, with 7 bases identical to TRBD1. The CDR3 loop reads CASSRDSSYEQYF. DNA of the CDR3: TGTGCCAGCAGCCGGGACAGCTCCTACGAGCAGTACTTC.